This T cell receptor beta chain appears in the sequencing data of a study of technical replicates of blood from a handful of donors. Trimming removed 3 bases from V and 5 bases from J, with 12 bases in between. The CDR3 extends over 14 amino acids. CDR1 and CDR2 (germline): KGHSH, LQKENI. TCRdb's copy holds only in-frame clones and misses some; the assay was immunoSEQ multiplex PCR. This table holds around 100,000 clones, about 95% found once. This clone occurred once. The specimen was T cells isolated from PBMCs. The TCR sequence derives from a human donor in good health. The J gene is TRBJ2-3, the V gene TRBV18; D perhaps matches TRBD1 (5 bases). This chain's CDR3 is CASSPAGFLDTQYF. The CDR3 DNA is TGTGCCAGCTCACCGGCAGGGTTCTTAGATACGCAGTATTTT.